The clone carrying this T cell receptor (beta chain) has a handful of counts. This CDR3 spans 16 amino acids. The germline gives CDR1 ENHRY, CDR2 SYGVKD. V was pared by 10 bases and J by 2 bases, with 16 bases of the junction left unmatched. These data are taken from a study of blood T cell repertoires in COVID-19. Repertoires were generated with immunoSEQ multiplex PCR, while TCRdb's copy carries only in-frame clones and drops some. Of 75,000 to 90,000 clones in the sample, around four fifths were seen once. The chain combines TRBV10-3 with TRBJ2-7, with 8 nucleotides matching TRBD1. Sequencing was carried out using peripheral blood. The receptor's source is a man aged 60-69 years with COVID-19, enrolled during active disease. The CDR3 is CATLSTGTGYTYEQYF. DNA of the CDR3: TGTGCCACACTTTCCACCGGGACAGGCTACACCTACGAGCAGTACTTC.